This entry is about one TCR beta chain. Its antigen is not identified. Germline V gives CDR1 MNHNS, CDR2 SASEGT. The CDR3 runs to 15 residues. After removal of 0 bases from V and 9 bases from J, the junction contained 7 bases not matched to a gene. The source of the sample is a study of T cell responses to AZD1222 COVID-19 vaccine. Findings of the study overall: Of spike-specific TCRs, nearly half reportedly target regions left unmutated in variants.

Method: immunoSEQ multiplex PCR; TCRdb's copy keeps in-frame clones and lacks some. The repertoire has 120,000 or so clones, 92% of them found once; the top ten carry around 8.2%. The genes are TRBV6-1 and TRBJ1-4; TRBD1 aligns across 7 bases. Here the sequenced sample was peripheral blood, taken 28 days after the second AZD1222 dose. This clonotype originated in an adult who received the AZD1222 COVID-19 vaccine. CDR3 sequence (DNA): TGTGCCAGCAGTGAAGCGTTGACAGGGCGGCAAAAACTGTTTTTT. The encoded protein is CASSEALTGRQKLFF.